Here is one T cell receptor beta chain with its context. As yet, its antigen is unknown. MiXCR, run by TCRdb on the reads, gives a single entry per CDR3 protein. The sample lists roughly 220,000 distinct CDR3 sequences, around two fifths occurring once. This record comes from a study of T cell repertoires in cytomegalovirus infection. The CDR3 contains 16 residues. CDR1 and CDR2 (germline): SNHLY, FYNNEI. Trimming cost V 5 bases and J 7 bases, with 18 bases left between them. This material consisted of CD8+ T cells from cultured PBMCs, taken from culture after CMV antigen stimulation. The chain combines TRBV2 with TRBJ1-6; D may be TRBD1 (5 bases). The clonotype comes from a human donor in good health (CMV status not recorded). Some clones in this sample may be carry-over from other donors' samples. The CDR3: CASSNGRIRGNSPLHF. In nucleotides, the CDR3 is TGTGCCAGCAGTAACGGAAGGATCCGGGGCAATTCACCCCTCCACTTT. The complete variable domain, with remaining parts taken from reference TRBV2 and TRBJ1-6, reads EPEVTQTPSHQVTQMGQEVILRCVPISNHLYFYWYRQILGQKVEFLVSFYNNEISEKSEIFDDQFSVERPDGSNFTLKIRSTKLEDSAMYFCASSNGRIRGNSPLHFGNGTRLTVT.